This T cell receptor (beta chain) was sequenced for a study of blood T cell repertoires in COVID-19. Study-level information: Samples representing acute and convalescent COVID-19 were sourced from the United States, Italy and Spain. Sources were T cells, B-cell-depleted T cells, or PBMCs; the material itself was cDNA or gDNA.

Authors' data handling: For nucleated cells, counts were estimated from reference gene primer amplification. This table comes from immunoSEQ multiplex PCR, and its TCRdb copy is limited to in-frame clones, with some not included. V and J calls and clone size come straight from that table; D and trimming were deduced from the DNA. The sample records about 130,000 clones, about 85% being singletons. The CDR3 is 14 residues long. Between the trimmed V and J ends, which lost 2 bases and 3 bases, there was a span of 13 bases. The germline V gene has CDR1 SQVTM and CDR2 ANQGSEA. This clone was counted once.

This chain uses TRBV29-1 with TRBJ1-1; D ambiguous. The sequence came from a woman older than 75 with acute or convalescent COVID-19. Material for sequencing was peripheral blood. The CDR3 DNA reads TGCAGCGTTGAAAAGAGGGAACAATACACTGAAGCTTTCTTT. Its translation: CSVEKREQYTEAFF.